This T cell receptor beta chain came from a study of T cell clonality in common variable immunodeficiency. This clone was seen ten or more times. Its specificity is unknown. The CDR3 end falls 3 residues outside the read, so it is completed with the germline J gene. Whole-study results and caveats: Common variable immunodeficiency TCR beta sequences reportedly had fewer deletions and N-nucleotide insertions. Compared with controls, CVID subjects had fewer shared TCRbeta clones. Compared with healthy controls, CVID subjects showed increased TCRbeta clonality, mostly in about a third.

The V end lost 0 bases, the J end lost 1 base, and 13 bases lay between the germline ends. The CDR3 loop spans 17 amino acids. Germline CDR1 reads LNHNV; CDR2 reads YYDKDF (reference sequence). Equal genomic DNA amounts from CVID and control samples were sequenced. Only in-frame clones appear in the TCRdb table, and some are missing; sequencing was by immunoSEQ multiplex PCR. Observed in the sample are tens of thousands of clones, none of them singletons. The source is a person aged 18-70 years in good health. The sequencing sample was made of peripheral blood mononuclear cells. The chain couples TRBV15 to TRBJ1-5; D unresolved. The sequenced CDR3 bases are TGTGCCACCAGCAGAGATAGTCTATGGTCAAGCAATCAGCCC. This gives the protein CATSRDSLWSSNQP. The entire CDR3 protein reads CATSRDSLWSSNQPQHF.